The 14 T cell receptor beta chains below all came from one sample that was sequenced in a study of cytomegalovirus exposure and HLA in healthy donors. Primers: 60 Vbeta forward and 13 Jbeta reverse. TCRdb's copy holds only in-frame clones and misses some; the assay was immunoSEQ multiplex PCR. Among about 200,000 clones listed, 81% were seen once. The specimen sequenced was PBMCs. These receptors were collected from a man between 18 and 29 years old in good health and CMV-seronegative.

This chain connects TRBV19 to TRBJ2-7; 7 bases agree with TRBD2. The J segment lost 5 bases and the V segment lost 2 bases, leaving 6 bases of the junction unmatched. CDR1 is LNHDA and CDR2 is SQIVND in the germline V gene (reference sequence). The CDR3 is 14 residues long. CDR3 sequence reads: CASSISVGRDEQYF. The CDR3 nucleotides read TGTGCCAGTAGTATATCGGTAGGGAGGGACGAGCAGTACTTC.

This chain uses TRBV7-3 with TRBJ2-2, with TRBD2 matching 7 bases. V trimming: 4 bases; J trimming: 0 bases; junction bases outside the gene matches: 2. Germline assignment: CDR1 SGHTA and CDR2 FQGTGA. There are 15 residues in the CDR3. CDR3 sequence: CASSWSGTNTGELFF. CDR3 DNA: TGTGCCAGCAGCTGGAGCGGGACGAACACCGGGGAGCTGTTTTTT.

The chain carries TRBV20-1 and TRBJ2-1; D is uncertain. CDR1 and CDR2 (germline): DFQATT, SNEGSKA (reference sequence). This CDR3 region has 10 residues. Trimming stripped 6 bases from V and 10 bases from J, with 10 bases between. The CDR3 reads CSAADAEQFF. The CDR3 region has the DNA TGCAGTGCCGCGGATGCGGAGCAGTTCTTC.

The rearrangement joins TRBV29-1 to TRBJ2-7, with D tentatively TRBD1 (6 bases). Between the trimmed V and J ends, which lost 5 bases and 0 bases, there was a span of 11 bases. This CDR3 comprises 13 residues. Germline CDR1 reads SQVTM; CDR2 reads ANQGSEA. The CDR3 coding sequence is TGCAGCGTTCACCAGGGGCGCTCCTACGAGCAGTACTTC. Translation gives CSVHQGRSYEQYF.

In this sample, this clone turned up a few times. The chain couples TRBV23-1 to TRBJ2-7; 8 positions agree with TRBD1. TRBV23-1 qualifies as an ORF whose function is uncertain. CDR3 size: 17 residues. The V gene end was trimmed by 3 bases and the J gene end by 2 bases; junction bases not matched to a gene: 12. CDR3 bases: TGCGCCAGCAGTCAGCCCCCTCGGGACAGGAGCCCCTACGAGCAGTACTTC. This codes for CASSQPPRDRSPYEQYF.

The gene calls are TRBV6-4 and TRBJ2-2, with D tentatively TRBD2 (6 bases). CDR3 length: 15 residues. V was trimmed by 3 bases and J by 6 bases, leaving 14 bases between them. Looked up from germline, CDR1 is MRHNA and CDR2 is SNTAGT. DNA for the CDR3: TGTGCCAGCAGTGAATCCCCAGGGAGGCCCGGGGAGCTGTTTTTT. Protein sequence: CASSESPGRPGELFF.

Remarks on this clone: The junction and the germline gene differ at one end; a read error may be behind it. The V call is TRBV6-1, the J call TRBJ2-7, with a possible D match to TRBD2 (6 bases). The CDR3 is 11 residues long. CDR1 is MNHNS and CDR2 is SASEGT in the germline V gene. Here the CDR3 reads CATSGLTRRNF. In DNA form, the CDR3 reads TGTGCCACCTCGGGGTTGACTAGACGGAACTTC.

The chain has TRBV7-2 and TRBJ1-5; unclear D gene. The CDR3 sequence is 16 residues long. Germline CDR1 SGHTA, CDR2 FQGNSA. V lost 4 bases, J lost 4 bases, and 17 bases lay in between. CDR3 loop: CASSYGGLRSNQPQHF. The CDR3 bases are TGTGCCAGCAGCTACGGCGGCCTTAGGAGTAATCAGCCCCAGCATTTT.

This clone was found once. The gene calls are TRBV13 and TRBJ1-3; weak D call: TRBD1 (5 bases). CDR3 length: 14 residues. V gave up 5 bases and J gave up 0 bases, with 8 bases separating them. CDR1 is PRHDT and CDR2 is FYEKMQ in the germline V gene (reference sequence). As DNA, the CDR3 is TGTGCCAGCAGCGAAGGGGTCTCTGGAAACACCATATATTTT. Protein sequence: CASSEGVSGNTIYF.

The rearrangement links TRBV19 to TRBJ2-7, with 9 bases identical to TRBD1. Looked up from germline, CDR1 is LNHDA and CDR2 is SQIVND (reference sequence). The CDR3 has 17 residues. After removal of 2 bases from V and 4 bases from J, the junction contained 12 bases not matched to a gene. The CDR3 DNA follows: TGTGCCAGTAGTATATCATCAACCGGGACAGGGTGGTACGAGCAGTACTTC. Amino acid sequence: CASSISSTGTGWYEQYF.

The gene calls are TRBV9 and TRBJ2-5, with TRBD1 identical over 7 bases. The CDR3 loop spans 15 amino acids. V trimming: 0 bases; J trimming: 5 bases; junction bases outside the gene matches: 7. Germline CDR1 is SGDLS and CDR2 is YYNGEE. In DNA, the CDR3 is TGTGCCAGCAGCGTAGGGGGTAGGGGGCGGGAGACCCAGTACTTC. Translated, it gives CASSVGGRGRETQYF.

J is TRBJ1-3 and V is TRBV10-3, with unresolved D. The CDR3 loop spans 16 amino acids. Per germline, CDR1 ENHRY and CDR2 SYGVKD. The V and J ends lost 4 bases and 4 bases respectively, with 17 bases between them. CDR3 residues: CAISGGPRQGGNTIYF. Written as DNA, the CDR3 is TGTGCCATCAGTGGCGGGCCTCGTCAAGGCGGAAACACCATATATTTT.

This rearrangement joins TRBV7-2 to TRBJ2-1; D is perhaps TRBD2 (7 bases). The V gene lost 0 bases and the J gene lost 4 bases, with 28 bases spanning the gap. Looked up from germline, CDR1 is SGHTA and CDR2 is FQGNSA. The CDR3 is made up of 21 amino acids. The CDR3 bases are TGTGCCAGCAGCTTAGCGGGTAGAAGGTCAGGGGTAGCGGGTATATACAATGAGCAGTTCTTC. It translates to CASSLAGRRSGVAGIYNEQFF.

This clone was detected only a few times. The rearrangement uses TRBV19 and TRBJ2-1; TRBD1 might be the D (6 bases). Germline V gene data show CDR1 as LNHDA and CDR2 as SQIVND (reference sequence). The CDR3 extends over 16 amino acids. Trimming took 5 bases from V and 2 from J, leaving 16 bases between them. CDR3 sequence reads: CASSHRRAGAYNEQFF. The CDR3 DNA sequence: TGTGCCAGTAGTCACCGGCGGGCAGGGGCCTACAATGAGCAGTTCTTC.